This T cell receptor (beta chain) was observed in a study of cytomegalovirus exposure and HLA in healthy donors. 60 Vbeta and 13 Jbeta primers were used in PCR. Repertoires were generated with immunoSEQ multiplex PCR, while TCRdb's copy carries only in-frame clones and drops some. The table has around 93,000 clones, about 79% seen once. The CDR3 has 15 residues. V gave up 6 bases and J gave up 5 bases; unmatched junction bases: 5. Per germline, CDR1 MNHEY and CDR2 SMNVEV (reference sequence). The rearrangement links TRBV27 to TRBJ2-1; 12 nucleotides agree with TRBD2. The receptor was derived from a man aged 50-60 years in good health and CMV-seronegative. The sample comprised PBMCs. Here the CDR3 DNA reads TGTGCCAGCAGGACTAGCGGGAGTCGGAACAATGAGCAGTTCTTC. Protein sequence: CASRTSGSRNNEQFF.